Following are 24 T cell receptor beta chains from one sample sequenced in a study of cytomegalovirus exposure and HLA in healthy donors. The PCR used 60 Vbeta and 13 Jbeta primers. Profiled with immunoSEQ multiplex PCR; TCRdb holds only in-frame clones, not every one. This repertoire shows more than 90,000 clones, around 77% found once; its top ten account for roughly 7.1%. Source material: PBMCs. These receptors all stem from a female donor in good health and CMV-seronegative.

This clone appeared once. This rearrangement joins TRBV2 to TRBJ1-5; TRBD1 is a possible D gene (6 bases). V lost 6 bases and J 2 bases, leaving 14 bases between the germline ends. Germline assignment: CDR1 SNHLY and CDR2 FYNNEI. This CDR3 spans 15 amino acids. CDR3 bases: TGTGCCAGCAGCTATACAGGGATCGGCAATCAGCCCCAGCATTTT. Protein product: CASSYTGIGNQPQHF.

In its sample, this clone was seen a few times. The genes are TRBV28 and TRBJ1-3; D might be TRBD1 (5 bases). Germline V gives CDR1 MDHEN, CDR2 SYDVKM. V lost 5 bases to trimming and J lost 0 bases, with 11 bases between them. The CDR3 is 15 residues long. The CDR3 spells CASSLRAGSGNTIYF. DNA for the CDR3: TGTGCCAGCAGTCTCAGGGCTGGCTCTGGAAACACCATATATTTT.

This clone has just one count. The chain is built from TRBV6-5 and TRBJ2-7; D gene ambiguous. The germline V and J ends were trimmed by 6 bases and 3 bases, with 15 bases remaining between them. CDR1 and CDR2 from the germline V gene are MNHEY and SVGAGI. The CDR3 is 14 amino acids. The CDR3, as DNA: TGTGCCAGCAGGGCCACGGAGACCCTCTACGAGCAGTACTTC. Translating gives CASRATETLYEQYF.

The chain is built from TRBV19 and TRBJ2-1; TRBD2 matches at 9 bases. CDR3 size: 16 residues. CDR1 and CDR2 (germline): LNHDA, SQIVND (reference sequence). The trim removed 3 bases at V and 1 base at J, leaving 4 bases unmatched. CDR3 region: CASSISAGGSYNEQFF. The CDR3 DNA reads as TGTGCCAGTAGTATCTCTGCGGGGGGGTCCTACAATGAGCAGTTCTTC.

The chain combines TRBV7-2 with TRBJ2-7; 8 bases line up with TRBD2. The CDR3 is made up of 13 amino acids. Germline-derived CDR1 and CDR2 are SGHTA and FQGNSA. V lost 5 bases and J lost 4; bases outside the gene matches: 4. CDR3 nucleotides: TGTGCCAGCAGCAACCCGGGGGGGTACGAGCAGTACTTC. It encodes CASSNPGGYEQYF.

V usage is TRBV10-1 and J usage is TRBJ2-1; TRBD2 agrees at 12 bases. V gave up 4 bases and J gave up 15 bases; unmatched junction bases: 4. CDR1 is WNHNN, CDR2 SYGVQD, per germline (reference sequence). This CDR3 has 12 amino acids. The CDR3 loop is CASSASGGVPFF. In nucleotides, the CDR3 is TGCGCCAGCAGTGCTAGCGGGGGGGTGCCGTTCTTC.

Turning to this clone: One end of the junction is discordant with germline, which a read error may explain. The chain is built from TRBV6-5 and TRBJ2-5, with TRBD1 matching 7 bases. This CDR3 comprises 15 residues. Germline V gives CDR1 MNHEY, CDR2 SVGAGI. The CDR3 nucleotides are TGTGCCAGCAGTTACCCTACAGGGGACCAAGGGACCCAGTACTTC. It encodes CASSYPTGDQGTQYF.

V usage is TRBV7-3 and J usage is TRBJ2-3, with 7 bases matching TRBD2. The CDR3 sequence is 16 residues long. V lost 3 bases to trimming and J lost 0 bases; unmatched junction nucleotides: 6. Germline CDR1 and CDR2: SGHTA and FQGTGA. CDR3 amino acids: CASSLFGGTSTDTQYF. CDR3 DNA sequence: TGTGCCAGCAGCTTGTTCGGGGGGACTAGCACAGATACGCAGTATTTT.

The chain combines TRBV4-2 with TRBJ2-1, with TRBD2 identical over 11 bases. V was clipped by 4 bases and J by 5 bases; unmatched bases: 4. CDR1 and CDR2 from the germline V gene are LGHNA and YNFKEQ. This CDR3 comprises 15 residues. CDR3 nucleotides: TGTGCCAGCAGCCCAACTAGCGGGGGTAACAATGAGCAGTTCTTC. This encodes CASSPTSGGNNEQFF.

The chain links TRBV19 to TRBJ1-5, with D possibly TRBD1 on 6 matching bases. Per germline, CDR1 LNHDA and CDR2 SQIVND (reference sequence). The CDR3 runs 14 residues. Trimming shortened V by 3 bases and J by 4 bases, and 10 bases separated the two germline ends. CDR3 loop: CASSMKGGNQPQHF. Written as DNA, the CDR3 is TGTGCCAGTAGTATGAAAGGGGGAAATCAGCCCCAGCATTTT.

The table lists this clone with a count of one. The chain is built from TRBV5-5 and TRBJ2-7; 10 nucleotides match TRBD1. Trimming at V came to 5 bases and at J to 2 bases, leaving 7 bases not matched to a gene. Germline V lookup: CDR1 SGHKS, CDR2 YYEKEE (reference sequence). There are 15 residues in the CDR3. In DNA form, the CDR3 reads TGTGCCAGCAGTTGGGACAGGGGAAGTACCTACGAGCAGTACTTC. Translating it yields CASSWDRGSTYEQYF.

The chain couples TRBV5-1 to TRBJ1-1; no clear D. Germline assignment: CDR1 SGHRS and CDR2 YFSETQ. This CDR3 is 16 amino acids long. The V gene lost 2 bases and the J gene lost 2 bases, with 16 bases spanning the gap. CDR3 sequence: CASSFGDRRGNTEAFF. DNA for the CDR3: TGCGCCAGCAGCTTCGGGGATAGGCGGGGAAACACTGAAGCTTTCTTT.

This clone was detected only a few times. The CDR3 loop reads CASSESRDEAEAFF. CDR3 DNA sequence: TGTGCCAGCAGTGAATCTCGGGATGAGGCAGAAGCTTTCTTT. The chain recombines TRBV25-1 with TRBJ1-1; D not certain. The CDR3 is made up of 14 amino acids. V gave up 1 base and J gave up 8 bases, with 14 bases separating them. The germline V gene has CDR1 MGHDK and CDR2 SYGVNS.

The rearrangement uses TRBV7-2 and TRBJ1-1; 7 positions agree with TRBD1. Germline V gene data show CDR1 as SGHTA and CDR2 as FQGNSA. V shed 5 bases, J shed 1 base, and the junction held 7 bases outside the gene matches. The length of the CDR3 is 15 residues. The CDR3 spells CASSVLQGRNTEAFF. The DNA for the CDR3 is TGTGCCAGCAGCGTATTACAGGGGAGGAACACTGAAGCTTTCTTT.

The chain uses TRBV6-5 and TRBJ2-3; 9 nucleotides align to TRBD1. Germline V gives CDR1 MNHEY, CDR2 SVGAGI. The J segment lost 3 bases and the V segment lost 2 bases, leaving 6 bases of the junction unmatched. This CDR3 spans 16 amino acids. The CDR3 nucleotides read TGTGCCAGCAGTTACCTACTTGGACAGGGGACAGATACGCAGTATTTT. This encodes CASSYLLGQGTDTQYF.

The chain uses TRBV28 and TRBJ2-3, with TRBD2 identical over 10 bases. This CDR3 comprises 17 residues. In germline, CDR1 is MDHEN, CDR2 SYDVKM. Unmatched junction bases numbered 13, after V lost 8 bases and J lost 2 bases. The DNA of the CDR3 is TGTGCCAGCCCTTCTCAACCAGGACTAGCGGCCACAGATACGCAGTATTTT. It codes for CASPSQPGLAATDTQYF.

This chain joins TRBV30 and TRBJ2-7; D unresolved. CDR3 length: 15 residues. CDR1 is GTSNPN and CDR2 is SVGIG in the germline V gene (reference sequence). Trimming pared 0 bases from V and 3 bases from J, leaving 15 bases between. The CDR3: CAWSVHYWPHYEQYF. The CDR3, as DNA: TGTGCCTGGAGTGTACACTACTGGCCGCACTACGAGCAGTACTTC.

The chain links TRBV30 to TRBJ1-1, with 7 nucleotides matching TRBD1. The CDR3 has 14 residues. Germline CDR1 GTSNPN, CDR2 SVGIG (reference sequence). Trimming at V came to 4 bases and at J to 5 bases, leaving 10 bases not matched to a gene. The CDR3 coding sequence is TGTGCCTGGAAAAGGGGTGAGGGGGCAACTGAAGCTTTCTTT. The encoded protein is CAWKRGEGATEAFF.

This chain connects TRBV18 to TRBJ1-1; no clear D. V was cut by 1 base and J by 0 bases, with 6 bases left in between. From germline, CDR1 is KGHSH and CDR2 LQKENI. CDR3 length: 14 amino acids. The DNA of the CDR3 is TGTGCCAGCTCACCACTCTCTGTGAACACTGAAGCTTTCTTT. Translating it yields CASSPLSVNTEAFF.

This rearrangement joins TRBV10-3 to TRBJ1-1, with TRBD1 identical over 9 bases. The germline V gene has CDR1 ENHRY and CDR2 SYGVKD. V gave up 6 bases and J gave up 1 base; unmatched junction bases: 3. The CDR3 length is 14 residues. The CDR3 nucleotides are TGTGCCATCAGCCGGACAGGGGAGAACACTGAAGCTTTCTTT. Its translation is CAISRTGENTEAFF.

The genes are TRBV10-3 and TRBJ2-7, with 7 nucleotides matching TRBD1. This CDR3 has 18 residues. The germline V gene has CDR1 ENHRY and CDR2 SYGVKD. J gave up 7 bases and V 4 bases, and 22 bases lay outside the gene matches. CDR3: CAISGRDKQGLRHWEQYF. CDR3 sequence (DNA): TGTGCCATCAGTGGAAGAGATAAACAGGGGCTTAGGCATTGGGAGCAGTACTTC.

Concerning this clone: Other DNA sequences in this specimen translate into the identical CDR3. The chain joins TRBV6-5 to TRBJ1-5, with D possibly matching TRBD1 (6 bases). This CDR3 has 14 amino acids. With 0 bases removed from V and 4 bases from J, the gap between germline ends came to 7 bases. CDR1 and CDR2 from the germline V gene are MNHEY and SVGAGI. The CDR3 sequence: CASSYSRGNQPQHF. In nucleotides, the CDR3 is TGTGCCAGCAGTTACTCGAGGGGGAATCAGCCCCAGCATTTT.

V is TRBV5-1 and J is TRBJ1-4, with 8 bases aligning to TRBD1. Germline V gene sequence: CDR1 SGHRS, CDR2 YFSETQ. The CDR3 length is 15 residues. V was clipped by 4 bases and J by 8 bases; unmatched bases: 10. For the CDR3, the DNA is TGCGCCAGCAGCACACTCACAGGGGGGGAAGAAAAACTGTTTTTT. Amino acid sequence: CASSTLTGGEEKLFF.

This sequence joins TRBV19 and TRBJ1-5; tentative D call: TRBD1 (5 bases). Deletions cut 3 bases from V and 3 bases from J, with 12 bases between. Germline values: CDR1 LNHDA, CDR2 SQIVND (reference sequence). This CDR3 spans 15 amino acids. The CDR3 here is CASSISQGSNQPQHF. The CDR3, as DNA: TGTGCCAGTAGTATTTCCCAGGGATCCAATCAGCCCCAGCATTTT.